The 17 T cell receptor beta chains below come from one sample, sequenced in a study of cytomegalovirus exposure and HLA in healthy donors. Amplification used 60 Vbeta primers and 13 Jbeta primers. TCRdb's copy holds only in-frame clones and misses some; the assay was immunoSEQ multiplex PCR. The table has about 170,000 clones, approximately 65% seen once. Source material: PBMCs. The origin of the receptors is a man in his forties in good health and CMV-seronegative.

This clone has only a few counts. The V gene is TRBV30, the J gene TRBJ2-3; TRBD2 matches at 8 bases. The germline CDR1 and CDR2 sequences are GTSNPN and SVGIG (reference sequence). The CDR3 is made up of 14 amino acids. After removal of 6 bases from V and 0 bases from J, the junction contained 5 bases not matched to a gene. Here the CDR3 reads CACERGSSTDTQYF. Written as DNA, the CDR3 is TGTGCCTGCGAGCGGGGGTCTAGCACAGATACGCAGTATTTT.

This clone has only a few counts. V and J are TRBV28 and TRBJ1-2; D is ambiguous. This CDR3 has 11 residues. Germline CDR1 reads MDHEN; CDR2 reads SYDVKM. Trimming took off 6 bases at V and 3 bases at J, with 5 bases between the two ends. CDR3 coding DNA: TGTGCCAGCAGCAGATACTATGGCTACACCTTC. Translation: CASSRYYGYTF.

This chain's CDR3 is CASRLDRVGFIAKNIQYF. For the CDR3, the DNA is TGTGCCAGCAGGCTAGACAGGGTTGGCTTCATAGCCAAAAACATTCAGTACTTC. This chain uses TRBV27 with TRBJ2-4; 7 bases fit TRBD1. Germline V lookup: CDR1 MNHEY, CDR2 SMNVEV (reference sequence). The V gene end was trimmed by 6 bases and the J gene end by 0 bases; junction bases not matched to a gene: 14. CDR3 length: 18 residues.

The V call is TRBV14, the J call TRBJ2-1, with 7 bases aligning to TRBD2. Germline values: CDR1 SGHDN, CDR2 FVKESK. V trimming: 2 bases; J trimming: 0 bases; junction bases outside the gene matches: 4. The CDR3 has 16 residues. The CDR3 protein is CASSQKRGSSYNEQFF. The CDR3 DNA is TGTGCCAGCAGCCAAAAACGCGGGAGCTCCTACAATGAGCAGTTCTTC.

The V gene is TRBV11-2, the J gene TRBJ2-3, with 7 bases identical to TRBD2. Germline V gives CDR1 SGHAT, CDR2 FQNNGV. J lost 3 bases, V lost 1 base, and 13 bases had no gene match. This CDR3 has 18 residues. This chain's CDR3 is CASSLVPYRLALTDTQYF. CDR3 nucleotide sequence: TGTGCCAGCAGCTTAGTCCCCTATAGACTAGCCCTAACAGATACGCAGTATTTT.

The chain combines TRBV4-1 with TRBJ2-7; D is uncertain. This CDR3 is built from 15 residues. CDR1 and CDR2 from the germline V gene are MGHRA and YSYEKL. Trimming shortened V by 0 bases and J by 3 bases, and 12 bases separated the two germline ends. The CDR3 region has the DNA TGCGCCAGCAGCCAAGATATATCCCCCGGCTACGAGCAGTACTTC. Residues: CASSQDISPGYEQYF.

V usage is TRBV6-5 and J usage is TRBJ1-1; TRBD1 agrees at 8 bases. After removal of 4 bases from V and 6 bases from J, the junction contained 7 bases not matched to a gene. Germline values: CDR1 MNHEY, CDR2 SVGAGI. CDR3 size: 14 residues. CDR3 sequence (DNA): TGTGCCAGCAGTTTTCTGCAGGGGGCCTCTGAAGCTTTCTTT. Its translation: CASSFLQGASEAFF.

This chain's CDR3 is CASSFNRGRDTQYF. The DNA for the CDR3 is TGTGCCAGCAGTTTCAACAGGGGAAGGGATACGCAGTATTTT. The chain carries TRBV27 and TRBJ2-3, with 7 bases that match TRBD1. The CDR3 contains 14 residues. Germline CDR1 and CDR2: MNHEY and SMNVEV (reference sequence). The ends lost 3 bases at V and 6 bases at J; junction bases unmatched: 6.

This clone showed up just once. The chain uses TRBV9 and TRBJ1-4, with a weak D call TRBD1 (6 bases). Trimming cost V 3 bases and J 5 bases, with 11 bases left between them. The V gene's germline CDR1 is SGDLS and CDR2 YYNGEE. CDR3 length: 14 residues. Written as DNA, the CDR3 is TGTGCCAGCAGCGCACAGGGAGCCAATGAAAAACTGTTTTTT. Translated, it gives CASSAQGANEKLFF.

The chain uses TRBV29-1 and TRBJ2-1; D ambiguous. CDR3 length equals 11 residues. Germline values: CDR1 SQVTM, CDR2 ANQGSEA. V was pared by 6 bases and J by 8 bases, with 11 bases between. DNA for the CDR3: TGCAGCGTGGCTTTTGTTGATGAGCAGTTCTTC. Its translation: CSVAFVDEQFF.

The rearrangement links TRBV29-1 to TRBJ2-5; 14 bases agree with TRBD2. The end of the DNA fits TRBJ2-7 better, so the J call may be wrong. Germline lookup yields CDR1 SQVTM and CDR2 ANQGSEA. The CDR3 length is 14 residues. The CDR3 nucleotides are TGCAGCGTACCCGGGACTAGCGGGAGAAACGAGCAGTACTTC. Its protein product is CSVPGTSGRNEQYF.

The chain has TRBV28 and TRBJ2-7, with D possibly matching TRBD2 (5 bases). The CDR3 contains 14 residues. V dropped 3 bases and J dropped 6 bases, with 15 bases sitting between them. The germline CDR1 and CDR2 sequences are MDHEN and SYDVKM. The CDR3, as DNA: TGTGCCAGCAGTTTTCCCCCGGCGGGCTCCGAGCAGTACTTC. Translation: CASSFPPAGSEQYF.

The chain links TRBV4-3 to TRBJ2-7; the match to TRBD2 covers 7 bases. The CDR3 is 15 amino acids. Germline V gene sequence: CDR1 LGHNA, CDR2 YSLEER. V lost 0 bases, J lost 2 bases, and 4 bases stayed unmatched. The CDR3 DNA reads as TGCGCCAGCAGCCAAGAGGCCCTAGCGGCCTACGAGCAGTACTTC. Protein: CASSQEALAAYEQYF.

This chain connects TRBV28 to TRBJ1-1; 11 bases are a match to TRBD1. Looked up from germline, CDR1 is MDHEN and CDR2 is SYDVKM. After removal of 6 bases from V and 4 bases from J, the junction contained 10 bases not matched to a gene. The CDR3 is 16 amino acids. This chain's CDR3 is CASRPGQGVSGTEAFF. The CDR3 region has the DNA TGTGCCAGCAGACCGGGACAGGGGGTATCGGGCACTGAAGCTTTCTTT.

The chain links TRBV6-5 to TRBJ2-4; a possible D gene is TRBD2 (6 bases). CDR3 length equals 14 residues. Germline V gene lookup returns CDR1 MNHEY and CDR2 SVGAGI. Trimming took off 6 bases at V and 7 bases at J, with 16 bases between the two ends. The CDR3 is CASSQPGLENIQYF. The DNA for the CDR3 is TGTGCCAGCAGCCAACCGGGACTGGAGAACATTCAGTACTTC.

The chain couples TRBV2 to TRBJ2-1; 10 nucleotides match TRBD2. CDR3 length: 15 residues. Unmatched junction bases numbered 11, after V lost 6 bases and J lost 9 bases. Germline CDR1 reads SNHLY; CDR2 reads FYNNEI. CDR3 in amino acids: CASRGEAGGPIEQFF. The CDR3 bases are TGTGCCAGCAGGGGGGAAGCGGGAGGGCCCATTGAGCAGTTCTTC.

The genes are TRBV6-6 and TRBJ1-4; 9 nucleotides line up with TRBD1. After removal of 5 bases from V and 14 bases from J, the junction contained 12 bases not matched to a gene. The CDR3 has 14 residues. The germline CDR1 and CDR2 sequences are MNHNY and SVGAGI (reference sequence). CDR3 loop: CASSRSGDRASLFF. CDR3 in DNA: TGTGCCAGCAGTCGGAGTGGGGACAGGGCCTCCCTGTTTTTT.